These 19 T cell receptor beta chains share one sample of origin, sequenced in a study of monozygotic twins with cystic fibrosis. The assay was immunoSEQ multiplex PCR, and TCRdb's table has in-frame clones only and misses some. Of under 25,000 clones in the sample, 97% were seen once. Sequenced input: blood. All receptors come from a girl aged 5-17 years with cystic fibrosis.

This clone was recorded once. Compared with germline, one end of the junction differs, possibly owing to a read error. The chain is built from TRBV4-3 and TRBJ1-1; D remains unclear. The V gene's germline CDR1 is LGHNA and CDR2 YSLEER. This CDR3 contains 14 residues. CDR3 sequence (DNA): TGCGCCAGCAGCGAAGAGTGGGATGGCACTGAAGCTTTCTTT. Translating gives CASSEEWDGTEAFF.

The rearrangement uses TRBV30 and TRBJ2-7, with TRBD1 identical over 10 bases. Germline V gene data show CDR1 as GTSNPN and CDR2 as SVGIG (reference sequence). V shed 2 bases, J shed 6 bases, and the junction held 4 bases outside the gene matches. The CDR3 runs to 13 residues. In DNA form, the CDR3 reads TGTGCCTGGAGTTGGGACAGGGGAACCGAGCAGTACGTC. Translating it yields CAWSWDRGTEQYV.

CDR3 sequence reads: CASSSNFQRSGNTIYF. The CDR3 DNA sequence: TGTGCCAGCAGCTCTAACTTTCAGCGCTCTGGAAACACCATATATTTT. The gene calls are TRBV7-9 and TRBJ1-3, with no clear D. V shed 4 bases and J shed 0 bases, with 13 bases lying between them. Germline loops: CDR1 SEHNR, CDR2 FQNEAQ (reference sequence). The CDR3 has 16 residues.

The chain uses TRBV4-1 and TRBJ1-2, with unresolved D. The length of the CDR3 is 13 residues. Germline V gives CDR1 MGHRA, CDR2 YSYEKL. V was pared by 0 bases and J by 4 bases, with 6 bases between. CDR3: CASSQEGIYGYTF. The CDR3 nucleotides are TGCGCCAGCAGCCAAGAAGGGATCTATGGCTACACCTTC.

CDR3 DNA: TGTGCCTGGGGAACGGACACCGGGGAGCTGTTTTTT. Residues: CAWGTDTGELFF. The J gene is TRBJ2-2, the V gene TRBV30; D not certain. With 5 bases removed from V and 3 bases from J, the gap between germline ends came to 7 bases. The CDR3 extends over 12 amino acids. Per the germline V gene, CDR1 is GTSNPN and CDR2 is SVGIG (reference sequence). Looking up the rest from reference TRBV30 and TRBJ2-2 gives the full variable domain: SQTIHQWPATLVQPVGSPLSLECTVEGTSNPNLYWYRQAAGRGLQLLFYSVGIGQISSEVPQNLSASRPQDRQFILSSKKLLLSDSGFYLCAWGTDTGELFFGEGSRLTVL.

The chain employs TRBV7-8 and TRBJ2-5, with 7 bases fitting TRBD2. Germline lookup yields CDR1 SGHVS and CDR2 FQNEAQ. There are 15 residues in the CDR3. Trimming cost V 1 base and J 9 bases; bases outside gene matches: 11. In DNA form, the CDR3 reads TGTGCCAGCAGCTTAGGGGAGGGCGGGATTTTAGCCCAGTACTTC. Protein sequence: CASSLGEGGILAQYF.

This clone was found a few times. The V call is TRBV6-1, the J call TRBJ1-2; D remains unclear. The V gene's germline CDR1 is MNHNS and CDR2 SASEGT. V dropped 1 base and J dropped 1 base, with 16 bases sitting between them. The CDR3 is 17 residues long. CDR3 bases: TGTGCCAGCAGTGAAGAAGTGAGGCCGCGAATTAACTATGGCTACACCTTC. It encodes CASSEEVRPRINYGYTF.

This clone appeared a single time. The J gene is TRBJ1-2, the V gene TRBV4-1; D possibly corresponds to TRBD1 (5 bases). V was trimmed by 8 bases and J by 9 bases, leaving 22 bases between them. Germline lookup yields CDR1 MGHRA and CDR2 YSYEKL. CDR3 length: 14 amino acids. The DNA of the CDR3 is TGCGCCAGCTCTACTGGGAGGGGAAGTAAGAGCTACACCTTC. Translating gives CASSTGRGSKSYTF.

The V call is TRBV11-2, the J call TRBJ2-1; 8 bases are a match to TRBD2. The CDR3 extends over 16 amino acids. V was clipped by 3 bases and J by 2 bases; unmatched bases: 6. The germline CDR1 and CDR2 sequences are SGHAT and FQNNGV. CDR3 DNA sequence: TGTGCCAGCAGCTTCCAAGCGGGAGTAACCTACAATGAGCAGTTCTTC. It encodes CASSFQAGVTYNEQFF.

The chain joins TRBV7-2 to TRBJ1-5; D call uncertain. The CDR3 spans 15 residues. Trimming left V 1 base short and J 2 bases short, with 9 bases between. The germline CDR1 and CDR2 sequences are SGHTA and FQGNSA. CDR3 coding DNA: TGTGCCAGCAGCTTAGGACGGGGTGGCAATCAGCCCCAGCATTTT. It codes for CASSLGRGGNQPQHF.

The rearrangement links TRBV25-1 to TRBJ2-1; 9 nucleotides line up with TRBD2. CDR1 is MGHDK and CDR2 is SYGVNS in the germline V gene. The CDR3 runs 16 residues. J gave up 6 bases and V 1 base, and 7 bases lay outside the gene matches. In DNA form, the CDR3 reads TGTGCCAGCAGTGAATCGGGGCGGGAGGGCCTCAATGAGCAGTTCTTC. Translating gives CASSESGREGLNEQFF.

The rearrangement joins TRBV7-9 to TRBJ2-7; no definite D call. The CDR3 totals 14 residues. The V and J ends lost 5 bases and 7 bases respectively, with 18 bases between them. CDR1 SEHNR and CDR2 FQNEAQ come from the germline V gene (reference sequence). The CDR3 bases are TGTGCCAGCAGCCACCCCGCCTCTTCTGGAGAGCAGTACGTC. This gives the protein CASSHPASSGEQYV.

The chain employs TRBV9 and TRBJ2-2; 7 positions match TRBD1. The germline V gene encodes CDR1 SGDLS and CDR2 YYNGEE. With V trimmed by 4 bases and J by 6 bases, 6 bases remained unmatched. The CDR3 sequence is 14 residues long. The CDR3 bases are TGTGCCAGCAGCCCCCACACAGGGGCCGGGGAGCTGTTTTTT. It translates to CASSPHTGAGELFF.

V is TRBV5-4 and J is TRBJ1-2; D might be TRBD1 (5 bases). CDR1 and CDR2 (germline): SGHNT, YYREEE (reference sequence). V lost 2 bases to trimming and J lost 2 bases, with 16 bases between them. The CDR3 is made up of 16 amino acids. The chain's CDR3 is CASSLPVIGGNYGYTF. In DNA, the CDR3 is TGTGCCAGCAGCTTACCTGTGATCGGGGGAAACTATGGCTACACCTTC.

J is TRBJ2-7 and V is TRBV5-1; D is uncertain. V lost 5 bases, J lost 7 bases, and 13 bases lay in between. Germline V lookup: CDR1 SGHRS, CDR2 YFSETQ. The CDR3 is 12 amino acids. CDR3 coding DNA: TGCGCCAGCAGATACTGGGCCGGTGAGCAGTACTTC. Translation gives CASRYWAGEQYF.

The chain links TRBV5-4 to TRBJ1-1, with D maybe TRBD1 (5 bases). The CDR3 is 17 amino acids. Germline V gives CDR1 SGHNT, CDR2 YYREEE (reference sequence). Trimming took off 0 bases at V and 0 bases at J, with 15 bases between the two ends. The CDR3 loop is CASSLGGASLMNTEAFF. The CDR3, as DNA: TGTGCCAGCAGCTTGGGCGGGGCATCCCTCATGAACACTGAAGCTTTCTTT.

The chain joins TRBV7-2 to TRBJ1-2, with TRBD1 matching over 8 bases. The ends lost 5 bases at V and 4 bases at J; junction bases unmatched: 9. Germline V CDR1 and CDR2: SGHTA, FQGNSA. The CDR3 is 15 residues long. Here the CDR3 reads CASSRTGPQGYGYTF. CDR3 DNA sequence: TGTGCCAGCAGCCGGACAGGGCCTCAAGGCTATGGCTACACCTTC. Looking up the rest from reference TRBV7-2 and TRBJ1-2 gives the full variable domain: GAGVSQSPSNKVTEKGKDVELRCDPISGHTALYWYRQSLGQGLEFLIYFQGNSAPDKSGLPSDRFSAERTGGSVSTLTIQRTQQEDSAVYLCASSRTGPQGYGYTFGSGTRLTVV.

This clone was seen just once. This chain connects TRBV9 to TRBJ2-2; no definite D call. Trimming cost V 7 bases and J 0 bases, with 10 bases left between them. The length of the CDR3 is 14 residues. CDR1 is SGDLS, CDR2 YYNGEE, per germline. As DNA, the CDR3 is TGTGCCAGCCGGGTCACTTCGAACACCGGGGAGCTGTTTTTT. Translation gives CASRVTSNTGELFF.

This sequence joins TRBV7-9 and TRBJ1-4; 9 bases agree with TRBD1. With 5 bases clipped from V and 2 bases from J, the junction kept 12 bases outside the gene matches. The length of the CDR3 is 18 residues. The germline CDR1 and CDR2 sequences are SEHNR and FQNEAQ (reference sequence). CDR3 nucleotides: TGTGCCAGCAGCCAACCGGGACAGGGAGCCCTCACTAATGAAAAACTGTTTTTT. It is translated as CASSQPGQGALTNEKLFF. Together with reference TRBV7-9 and TRBJ1-4, the CDR3 gives the full variable domain: DTGVSQNPRHKITKRGQNVTFRCDPISEHNRLYWYRQTLGQGPEFLTYFQNEAQLEKSRLLSDRFSAERPKGSFSTLEIQRTEQGDSAMYLCASSQPGQGALTNEKLFFGSGTQLSVL.